Listed below are T cell receptor beta chains from one sample, sequenced in a study of metastatic and nonmetastatic thyroid tumors. TCRdb reprocessed the PCR reads using MiXCR. In the table there are about 59,000 clones, roughly 15% of which are singletons. The sequenced sample was blood. These TCRs come from a male donor with papillary thyroid cancer or a benign thyroid nodule (not recorded which). Some clones in this sample may be carry-over from other donors' samples. CDR3s leave out the opening cysteine and the closing phenylalanine or tryptophan.

v_gene	j_gene	CDR3aa
TRBV27	TRBJ1-5	AISPTGVSQPQH
TRBV6-6	TRBJ1-2	DSSYRSGAPGGYT
TRBV19	TRBJ1-6	ASSDRTGIIDSPLH
TRBV15	TRBJ2-3	ATSREWGGTDTQY
TRBV6-4	TRBJ2-2	ASRTNPGRDYSNPGSCF
TRBV11-1	TRBJ2-7	ASSSPGTSYEQY
TRBV19	TRBJ1-5	ASQGRSNQPQH
TRBV5-1	TRBJ2-1	ASSSGLAGGHLPFDEQF
TRBV24-1	TRBJ2-2	ATGSRDLDWGGELF
TRBV7-3	TRBJ2-5	ASSLRQGGRETRY
TRBV30	TRBJ2-7	AWSVRARVTYEQY
TRBV3-1	TRBJ2-2	ASSQLTSGGALGGTGELF
TRBV11-2	TRBJ1-1	ASSLGLNTEAF
TRBV11-2	TRBJ2-7	ASSSPFMGQKYEQY
TRBV11-2	TRBJ2-2	ASSLVRSGVPTGELF
TRBV3-1	TRBJ1-2	ASRPTRTVNYGYT
TRBV28	TRBJ2-5	ASSRGTIQETQY
TRBV11-1	TRBJ2-2	ASSLAGGPLENTGELF
TRBV12-3/TRBV12-4	TRBJ1-2	ASSLGLYGFLSDYGYT
TRBV5-1	TRBJ2-7	ASSEDSHEQY
TRBV2	TRBJ1-5	ASSDRGSNQPQH
TRBV7-9	TRBJ2-1	ASSLVLGRVGNEQF
TRBV7-6	TRBJ2-2	ASSLAWAGRSGELF
TRBV6-4	TRBJ2-2	ASSVTNAGELF
TRBV6-1	TRBJ2-1	ASSAPAISYNEQF
TRBV3-1	TRBJ1-1	ASSQMMNTEAF
TRBV7-6	TRBJ2-3	ASSAQAGGRTDTQY
TRBV7-8	TRBJ1-5	ASSVSEFNQPQH
TRBV5-1	TRBJ2-7	ASSFSGSTYEQY
TRBV19	TRBJ1-1	ASSTRQGEAF
TRBV3-1	TRBJ2-5	ASSQDIGPETQY
TRBV27	TRBJ1-5	ASSLSSVRGNQPQH
TRBV6-4	TRBJ2-2	ASSERGAGELF
TRBV7-3	TRBJ2-1	ASSLLDRPNEQF
TRBV9	TRBJ2-6	ASSRREIPSGANVLT
TRBV3-1	TRBJ2-3	ASSQDSLLLALDTQY
TRBV6-1	TRBJ1-1	ASNTGAEAF
TRBV6-1	TRBJ1-1	ASRVGRNTEAF
TRBV5-6	TRBJ2-1	ASSLLAGGGEQF
TRBV11-2	TRBJ2-1	ASSPLSGPYYNEQF
TRBV12-3/TRBV12-4	TRBJ1-4	ASTAGSQGEKLF
TRBV2	TRBJ1-1	ACSADGYDNTEAF
TRBV5-5	TRBJ1-1	ASSLTGGRAF
TRBV9	TRBJ2-2	ASSPVHGNTGELF
TRBV28	TRBJ2-1	ASSSGSSDYNEQF
TRBV12-3/TRBV12-4	TRBJ2-5	ASSRTGFQETQY
TRBV7-6	TRBJ2-5	ASSLASGRETQY
TRBV6-1	TRBJ2-2	ATQGCANTGELF
TRBV18	TRBJ2-5	ASSPQGQETQY